This is a list of T cell receptor beta chains from one sample in a study of blood T cell repertoires in COVID-19. Some clones are missing from TCRdb's copy, which holds only in-frame ones; the method was immunoSEQ multiplex PCR. Of hundreds of thousands of clones in the sample, 80% to 90% were seen once. The sample was PBMCs or T cells enriched from blood (not recorded which). Receptors originate from a man aged 25-45 years who had recovered from COVID-19. The CDR3 runs from the conserved cysteine through the conserved F or W. The order of the fields is clone size, J gene, D gene, V gene, CDR3 DNA, CDR3 protein. D genes are given only for firm matches. The size field is filled for only some rows; it gives once, few, many or a size class.

>once|TRBJ2-3|-|TRBV29-1
TGCAGCGTTGAAGTGGTGGGGGGAGATACGCAGTATTTT
CSVEVVGGDTQYF
>once|TRBJ2-2|TRBD1|TRBV6-1
TGTGCCAGCAGTGGGCGTACAGGGGTGAACACCGGGGAGCTGTTTTTT
CASSGRTGVNTGELFF
>-|TRBJ2-1|TRBD2|TRBV27
TGTGCCAGCAGTTTATCGCCTAGCGGGAGAGGAAAGCAGTTCTTC
CASSLSPSGRGKQFF
>-|TRBJ2-1|TRBD2|TRBV14
TGTGCCAGCAGCCAAGTCCGGCTAGCGGGAGTCACCTACAATGAGCAGTTCTTC
CASSQVRLAGVTYNEQFF
>-|TRBJ2-5|-|TRBV15
TGTGCCACCGGGGGCAGGGGAACAGCGACCCAGTACTTC
CATGGRGTATQYF
>few|TRBJ1-1|-|TRBV11-2
TGTGCCAGCAGCTTAGAGGGGGCGCTGGTGGGCACTGAAGCTTTCTTT
CASSLEGALVGTEAFF
>-|TRBJ1-5|-|TRBV4-1
TGCGCCAGCAGCCATCCTGGCGGGGTTTCCAATCAGCCCCAGCATTTT
CASSHPGGVSNQPQHF
>-|TRBJ1-2|-|TRBV6-5
TGTGCCAGCAGTTACTCGGGCGGGTACGCTAACTATGGCTACACCTTC
CASSYSGGYANYGYTF
>-|TRBJ2-1|TRBD2|TRBV7-3
TGTGCCAGCAGCTTAGGGACTAGCGGGAGGTTCGATGAGCAGTTCTTC
CASSLGTSGRFDEQFF
>few|TRBJ2-7|TRBD1|TRBV28
TGTGCCAGCAGTTGGACAGGGGACGAGCAGTACTTC
CASSWTGDEQYF
>-|TRBJ2-7|-|TRBV5-1
TGCGCCAGCAGCTACGTTGAGGAGACAGGCGGGCAGTACTTC
CASSYVEETGGQYF
>-|TRBJ2-1|-|TRBV3-1/TRBV3-2
TGTGCCAGCAGCCAAGAATGGGGCCGGCGTGGGTCCTACAATGAGCAGTTCTTC
CASSQEWGRRGSYNEQFF
>-|TRBJ1-2|-|TRBV3-1/TRBV3-2
TGTGCCAGCAGCCAAGCCCGGGGAGAGTTTGAAAGGTATGGCTACACCTTC
CASSQARGEFERYGYTF
>-|TRBJ2-7|-|TRBV9
TGTGCCAGCAGCGAGCTCTCAAACTCCTACGAGCAGTACTTC
CASSELSNSYEQYF
>-|TRBJ2-7|-|TRBV4-2
TGTGCCAGCAGCCAAACAGCGGCCACGTCGTACGAGCAGTACTTC
CASSQTAATSYEQYF
>-|TRBJ2-5|-|TRBV5-1
TGCGCCAGCAGCTCTCCCCCGTTAGGGGCAGAGACCCAGTACTTC
CASSSPPLGAETQYF
>-|TRBJ2-2|TRBD2|TRBV27
TGTGCCAGCAGCGGACTAGCGGGAGGGCCTTACACCGGGGAGCTGTTTTTT
CASSGLAGGPYTGELFF
>-|TRBJ1-2|-|TRBV10-3
TGTGCCATCAGTGAACGGGAGGAAGCTGGCTACACCTTC
CAISEREEAGYTF
>-|TRBJ1-5|TRBD1|TRBV28
TGTGCCAGCAGTTCCTCGACAGGGGGCTTTCAGCCCCAGCATTTT
CASSSSTGGFQPQHF
>once|TRBJ2-1|TRBD2|TRBV29-1
TGCAGCGTTGAAGATCTAGCGGGTAACTCCTACAATGAGCAGTTCTTC
CSVEDLAGNSYNEQFF
>-|TRBJ2-1|TRBD2|TRBV28
TGTGCCAGCAGAGTCCCAGCGGGAGCCCCATCCTACAATGAGCAGTTCTTC
CASRVPAGAPSYNEQFF
>once|TRBJ2-3|TRBD2|TRBV6-5
TGTGCCAGCAGTTACACTAGCGGGAGCACAGATACGCAGTATTTT
CASSYTSGSTDTQYF
>-|TRBJ2-1|TRBD1|TRBV5-1
TGCGCCAGCAGCGAGGGACAGGGGGTCAATGAGCAGTTCTTC
CASSEGQGVNEQFF
>-|TRBJ2-7|TRBD1|TRBV6-1
TGTGCCAGCAGGAGGGACAGGGAGATCTCCTACGAGCAGTACTTC
CASRRDREISYEQYF
>-|TRBJ2-2|-|TRBV28
TGTGCCAGTGGGGCCACCGGGGAGCTGTTTTTT
CASGATGELFF
>-|TRBJ1-1|TRBD1|TRBV10-1
TGCGCCAGCAGTGAGTCGGGGACAGGTTGGGGCCCAGCTTTCTTT
CASSESGTGWGPAFF
>-|TRBJ2-1|TRBD2|TRBV5-1
TGCGCCAGCAGCTCTGGGGGGACTAGCGTCTACAATGAGCAGTTCTTC
CASSSGGTSVYNEQFF
>-|TRBJ2-4|TRBD1|TRBV12-3/TRBV12-4
TGTGCCAGCGGGGCAGGGGGCGTCGGTCAGTACTTC
CASGAGGVGQYF
>-|TRBJ1-2|-|TRBV6-2/TRBV6-3
TGTGCCAGCAGTTACGCCACAGGAGTCTATGGCTACACCTTC
CASSYATGVYGYTF
>few|TRBJ2-2|-|TRBV6-5
TGTGCCAGCAGACAGGGAACCGGGGAGCTGTTTTTT
CASRQGTGELFF
>-|TRBJ2-3|TRBD2|TRBV2
TGTGCCAGCGACTCTAGCGGGAGACCTGCTACGCAGTATTTT
CASDSSGRPATQYF
>-|TRBJ1-5|TRBD1|TRBV19
TGTGCCAGTATGCCCGGGACAGGGGGTCTGCGTCAGCCCCAGCATTTT
CASMPGTGGLRQPQHF
>-|TRBJ2-1|-|TRBV7-9
TGTGCCGGCCACAATGAGCAGTTCTTC
CAGHNEQFF
>-|TRBJ1-2|-|TRBV27
TGTGCCAGCAGTCCCAGGACAGACTATCCCTATGGCTACACCTTC
CASSPRTDYPYGYTF
>once|TRBJ2-5|TRBD1|TRBV7-9
TGTGCCAGCAGCTTAGCGTGGCAGGGGGACCGAGGAGAGACCCAGTACTTC
CASSLAWQGDRGETQYF
>-|TRBJ1-5|TRBD1|TRBV30
TGTGCCGGGTCAGGGGGCGGAGGAGGCAATCAGCCCCAGCATTTT
CAGSGGGGGNQPQHF
>-|TRBJ2-3|-|TRBV11-3
TGTGCCAGCAGCAGTACGGGAGCAGATACGCAGTATTTT
CASSSTGADTQYF
>-|TRBJ2-7|TRBD2|TRBV29-1
TGCAGCACGGGGACTAGCGGGAGTACGGGAGAGCAGTACTTC
CSTGTSGSTGEQYF
>-|TRBJ2-3|TRBD1|TRBV29-1
TGCAGTTTCGTTGGGACAGGGGTTGCAGATACGCAGTATTTT
CSFVGTGVADTQYF
>-|TRBJ2-1|TRBD1|TRBV3-1/TRBV3-2
TGTGCCAGCAGCGAATCCCCCGGGACAGGGGGGCTGTTCTTC
CASSESPGTGGLFF
>-|TRBJ2-6|-|TRBV3-1/TRBV3-2
TGTGCCAGCAGCCACCCTTCGACAGTTCTCTCTGGGGCCAACGTCCTGACTTTC
CASSHPSTVLSGANVLTF
>-|TRBJ2-5|TRBD1|TRBV28
TGTGCCAGCAGTTCCGCCGGGACAGCCCAAGAGACCCAGTACTTC
CASSSAGTAQETQYF
>-|TRBJ2-2|-|TRBV10-1
TGCGCCAGCCGCGCCCGCACCGGGGAGCTGTTTTTT
CASRARTGELFF
>-|TRBJ1-5|-|TRBV4-1
TGCGCCAGCAGCCAAGAAATAACAGGGTTGTTCGTCCAGCCCCAGCATTTT
CASSQEITGLFVQPQHF
>-|TRBJ1-2|-|TRBV10-3
TGTGCCATCAGTCCCGCGGGGCTCGGGGCTTCTAACTATGGCTACACCTTC
CAISPAGLGASNYGYTF
>-|TRBJ2-5|-|TRBV2
TGTGCCAGCAATCAGGTCCCCCAAGAGACCCAGTACTTC
CASNQVPQETQYF